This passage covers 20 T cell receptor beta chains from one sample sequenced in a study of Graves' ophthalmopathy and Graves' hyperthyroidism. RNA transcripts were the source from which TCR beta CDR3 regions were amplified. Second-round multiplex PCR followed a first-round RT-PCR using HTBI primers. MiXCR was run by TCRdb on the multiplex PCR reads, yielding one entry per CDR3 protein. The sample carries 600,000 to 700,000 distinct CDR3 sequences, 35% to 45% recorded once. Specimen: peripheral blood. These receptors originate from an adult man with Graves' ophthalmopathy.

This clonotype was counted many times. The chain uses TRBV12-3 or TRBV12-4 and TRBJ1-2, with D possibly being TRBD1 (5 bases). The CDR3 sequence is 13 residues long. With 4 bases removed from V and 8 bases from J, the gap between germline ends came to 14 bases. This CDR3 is CASSYWDRHGYTF. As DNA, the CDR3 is TGTGCCAGCAGTTACTGGGACCGCCACGGCTACACCTTC.

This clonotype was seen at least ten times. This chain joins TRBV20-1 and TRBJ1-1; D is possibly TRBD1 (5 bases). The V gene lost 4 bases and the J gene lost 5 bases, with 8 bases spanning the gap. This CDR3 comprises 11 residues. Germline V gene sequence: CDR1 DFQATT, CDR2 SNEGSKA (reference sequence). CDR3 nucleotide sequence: TGCAGTGCTATCCAGGGAACTGAAGCTTTCTTT. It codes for CSAIQGTEAFF.

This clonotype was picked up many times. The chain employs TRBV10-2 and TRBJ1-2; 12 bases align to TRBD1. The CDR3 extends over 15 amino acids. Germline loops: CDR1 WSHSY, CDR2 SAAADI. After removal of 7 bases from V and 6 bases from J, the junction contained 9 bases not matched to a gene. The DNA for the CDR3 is TGCGCCAGCACCTCAGGGACAGGGGGCGAAAATGGCTACACCTTC. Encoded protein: CASTSGTGGENGYTF.

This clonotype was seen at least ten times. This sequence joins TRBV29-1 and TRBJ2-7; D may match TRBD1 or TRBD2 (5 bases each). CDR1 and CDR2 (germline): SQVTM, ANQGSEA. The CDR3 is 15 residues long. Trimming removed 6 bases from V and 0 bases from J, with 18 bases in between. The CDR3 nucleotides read TGCAGCGTGGGGACCGAATCTAATGGCTCCTACGAGCAGTACTTC. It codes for CSVGTESNGSYEQYF.

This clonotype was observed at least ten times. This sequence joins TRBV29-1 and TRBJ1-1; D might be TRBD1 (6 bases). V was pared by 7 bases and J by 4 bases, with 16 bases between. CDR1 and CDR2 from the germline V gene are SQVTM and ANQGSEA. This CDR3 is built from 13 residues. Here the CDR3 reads CSARGQGITEAFF. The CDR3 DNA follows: TGCAGCGCCCGGGGCCAGGGGATCACTGAAGCTTTCTTT.

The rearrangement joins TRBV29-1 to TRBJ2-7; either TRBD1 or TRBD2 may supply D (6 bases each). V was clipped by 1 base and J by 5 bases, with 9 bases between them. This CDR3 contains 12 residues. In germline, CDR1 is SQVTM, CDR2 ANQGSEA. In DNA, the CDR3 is TGCAGCGTTGAAGTGGGGGGCAACGAGCAGTACTTC. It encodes CSVEVGGNEQYF.

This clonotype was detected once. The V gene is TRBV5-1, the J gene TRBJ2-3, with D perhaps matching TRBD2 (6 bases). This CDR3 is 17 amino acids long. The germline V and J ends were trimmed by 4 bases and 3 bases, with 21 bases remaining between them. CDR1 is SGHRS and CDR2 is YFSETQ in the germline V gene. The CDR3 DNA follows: TGCGCCAGCAGCCCCGGGGAGCGGGTTAGTCGGACAGATACGCAGTATTTT. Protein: CASSPGERVSRTDTQYF.

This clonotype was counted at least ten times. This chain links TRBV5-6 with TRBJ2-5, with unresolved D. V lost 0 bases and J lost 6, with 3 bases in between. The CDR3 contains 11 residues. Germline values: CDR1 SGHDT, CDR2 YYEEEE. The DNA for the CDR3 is TGTGCCAGCAGCTTGGAGCAGACCCAGTACTTC. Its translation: CASSLEQTQYF. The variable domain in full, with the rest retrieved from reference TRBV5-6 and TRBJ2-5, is DAGVTQSPTHLIKTRGQQVTLRCSPKSGHDTVSWYQQALGQGPQFIFQYYEEEERQRGNFPDRFSGHQFPNYSSELNVNALLLGDSALYLCASSLEQTQYFGPGTRLLVL.

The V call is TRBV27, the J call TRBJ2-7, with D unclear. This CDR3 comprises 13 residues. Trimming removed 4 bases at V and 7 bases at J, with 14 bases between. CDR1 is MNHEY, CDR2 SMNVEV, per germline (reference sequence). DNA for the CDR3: TGTGCCAGCAGTTCCTCCATCGTGGGTGAGCAGTACTTC. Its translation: CASSSSIVGEQYF.

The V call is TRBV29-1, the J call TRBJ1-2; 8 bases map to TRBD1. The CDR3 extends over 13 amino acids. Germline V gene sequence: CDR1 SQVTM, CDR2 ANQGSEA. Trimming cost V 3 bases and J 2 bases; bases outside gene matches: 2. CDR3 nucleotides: TGCAGCGTTGAGACAGGGGAGAACTATGGCTACACCTTC. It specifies CSVETGENYGYTF. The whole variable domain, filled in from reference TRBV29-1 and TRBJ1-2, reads SAVISQKPSRDICQRGTSLTIQCQVDSQVTMMFWYRQQPGQSLTLIATANQGSEATYESGFVIDKFPISRPNLTFSTLTVSNMSPEDSSIYLCSVETGENYGYTFGSGTRLTVV.

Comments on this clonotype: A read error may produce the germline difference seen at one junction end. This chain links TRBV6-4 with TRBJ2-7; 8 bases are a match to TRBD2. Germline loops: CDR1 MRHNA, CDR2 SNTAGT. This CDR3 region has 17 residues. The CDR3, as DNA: TGTGCCACCAGTGGAAGCGCGGGAGGCCAATACCCTTACGAGCAGTACTTC. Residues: CATSGSAGGQYPYEQYF.

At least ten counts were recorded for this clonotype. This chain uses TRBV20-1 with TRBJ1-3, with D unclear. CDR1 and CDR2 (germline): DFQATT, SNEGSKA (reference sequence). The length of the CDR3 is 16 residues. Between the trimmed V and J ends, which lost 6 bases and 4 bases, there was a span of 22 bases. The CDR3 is CSAAAGQAAVGNTIYF. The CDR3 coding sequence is TGCAGTGCCGCGGCTGGGCAGGCCGCTGTAGGAAACACCATATATTTT.

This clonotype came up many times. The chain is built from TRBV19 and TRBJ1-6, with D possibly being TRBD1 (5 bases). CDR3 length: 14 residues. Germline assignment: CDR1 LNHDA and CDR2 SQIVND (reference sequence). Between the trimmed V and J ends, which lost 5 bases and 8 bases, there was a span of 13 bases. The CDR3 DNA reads TGTGCCAGTAGTCCCCAGGGAGGGGATTCACCCCTCCACTTT. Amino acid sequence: CASSPQGGDSPLHF.

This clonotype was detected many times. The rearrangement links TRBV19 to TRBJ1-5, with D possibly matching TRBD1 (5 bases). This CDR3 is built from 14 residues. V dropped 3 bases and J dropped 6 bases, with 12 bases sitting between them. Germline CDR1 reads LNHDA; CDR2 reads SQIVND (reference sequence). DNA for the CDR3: TGTGCCAGTAGTATTAACTCAGGGAGTCAGCCCCAGCATTTT. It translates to CASSINSGSQPQHF.

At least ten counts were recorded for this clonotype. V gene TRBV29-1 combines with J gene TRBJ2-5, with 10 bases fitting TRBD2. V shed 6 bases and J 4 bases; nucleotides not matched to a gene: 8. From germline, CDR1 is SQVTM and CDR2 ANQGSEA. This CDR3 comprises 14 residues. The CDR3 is CSVLLAGGGETQYF. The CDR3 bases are TGCAGCGTCCTCTTAGCGGGGGGAGGAGAGACCCAGTACTTC.

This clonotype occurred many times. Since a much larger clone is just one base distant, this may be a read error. The CDR3 sequence: CASSLGSLNYGYTF. The CDR3 DNA reads TGTGCCAGCAGCTTGGGCAGCCTTAACTATGGCTACACCTTC. This chain links TRBV5-5 with TRBJ1-2; D remains ambiguous. The length of the CDR3 is 14 residues. Looked up from germline, CDR1 is SGHKS and CDR2 is YYEKEE (reference sequence). V was clipped by 0 bases and J by 1 base, with 7 bases between them.

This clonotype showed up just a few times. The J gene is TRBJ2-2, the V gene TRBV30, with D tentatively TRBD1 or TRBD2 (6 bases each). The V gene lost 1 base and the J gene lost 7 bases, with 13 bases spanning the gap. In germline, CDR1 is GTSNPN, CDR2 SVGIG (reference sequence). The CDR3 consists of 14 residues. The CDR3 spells CAWSGLGGNGELFF. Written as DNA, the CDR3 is TGTGCCTGGAGTGGTCTAGGGGGGAACGGGGAGCTGTTTTTT. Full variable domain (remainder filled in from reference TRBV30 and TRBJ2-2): SQTIHQWPATLVQPVGSPLSLECTVEGTSNPNLYWYRQAAGRGLQLLFYSVGIGQISSEVPQNLSASRPQDRQFILSSKKLLLSDSGFYLCAWSGLGGNGELFFGEGSRLTVL.

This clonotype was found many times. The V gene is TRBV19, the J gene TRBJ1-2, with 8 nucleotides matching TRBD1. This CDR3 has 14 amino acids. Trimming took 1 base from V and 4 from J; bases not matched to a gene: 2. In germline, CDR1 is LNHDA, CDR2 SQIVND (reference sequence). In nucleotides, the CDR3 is TGTGCCAGTAGTATAGGGACAGGGAGCTATGGCTACACCTTC. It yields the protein CASSIGTGSYGYTF.

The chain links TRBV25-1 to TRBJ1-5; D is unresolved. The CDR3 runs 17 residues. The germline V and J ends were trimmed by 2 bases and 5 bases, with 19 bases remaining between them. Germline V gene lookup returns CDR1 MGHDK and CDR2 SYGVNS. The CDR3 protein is CASSEDGRPLGYQPQHF. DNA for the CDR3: TGTGCCAGCAGTGAAGATGGTCGGCCTTTAGGATATCAGCCCCAGCATTTT.

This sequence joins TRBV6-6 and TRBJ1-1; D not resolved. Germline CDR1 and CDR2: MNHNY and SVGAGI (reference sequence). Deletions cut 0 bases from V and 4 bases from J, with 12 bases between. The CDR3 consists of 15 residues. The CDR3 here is CASSYSTGFGTEAFF. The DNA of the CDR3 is TGTGCCAGCAGTTACTCGACGGGGTTCGGCACTGAAGCTTTCTTT.